A selection of T cell receptor beta chains follows, all from one sample in a study of blood T cell repertoires in COVID-19. TCRdb's table, derived via immunoSEQ multiplex PCR, lists solely in-frame clones and lacks some. The sample yields approximately 150,000 clones, approximately 91% seen once. The sample taken for sequencing was peripheral blood. Every receptor here comes from a man younger than 30 with COVID-19, enrolled during active disease. Each CDR3 is given with its conserved first and last residue. The order of the fields is clone size, J gene, D gene, V gene, CDR3 DNA, CDR3 protein. The D gene is left open where the match is weak. A row's size may be missing; if present it is once, few, many or a size class.

clone_size: -; j_call: TRBJ2-5; d_call: TRBD2; v_call: TRBV3-1/TRBV3-2; cdr3_nt: TGTGCCAGCAGACGAGGACTAGCGGGAGGAGAGACCCAGTACTTC; cdr3_aa: CASRRGLAGGETQYF
clone_size: once; j_call: TRBJ2-3; d_call: TRBD1; v_call: TRBV5-1; cdr3_nt: TGCGCCAGCAGCTTGGCCGTGGGACAGGGGGTTGATACGCAGTATTTT; cdr3_aa: CASSLAVGQGVDTQYF
clone_size: few; j_call: TRBJ2-2; d_call: -; v_call: TRBV2; cdr3_nt: TGTGCCAGCATATTCGGCAGGGTCCAATCCGGGGAGCTGTTTTTT; cdr3_aa: CASIFGRVQSGELFF
clone_size: -; j_call: TRBJ2-7; d_call: TRBD2; v_call: TRBV11-2; cdr3_nt: TGTGCCAGCAGCTTAGTGGGACTAGCCGACTACGAGCAGTACTTC; cdr3_aa: CASSLVGLADYEQYF
clone_size: few; j_call: TRBJ1-1; d_call: -; v_call: TRBV5-4; cdr3_nt: TGTGCCAGCAGCGCACAGGGACCGGGCACTGAAGCTTTCTTT; cdr3_aa: CASSAQGPGTEAFF
clone_size: -; j_call: TRBJ2-7; d_call: -; v_call: TRBV5-6; cdr3_nt: TGTGCCAGCAGCTTTTCTCCGGGATCCTACGAGCAGTACTTC; cdr3_aa: CASSFSPGSYEQYF
clone_size: -; j_call: TRBJ2-7; d_call: TRBD2; v_call: TRBV2; cdr3_nt: TGTGCCAGCAGTGCCCTAGCGGGACGTTCCTACGAGCAGTACTTC; cdr3_aa: CASSALAGRSYEQYF
clone_size: -; j_call: TRBJ2-7; d_call: -; v_call: TRBV6-6; cdr3_nt: TGTGCCAGCAGTTACTCGGGGACACACTCCTACGAGCAGTACTTC; cdr3_aa: CASSYSGTHSYEQYF
clone_size: -; j_call: TRBJ2-2; d_call: -; v_call: TRBV9; cdr3_nt: TGTGCCAGCACCCAAGCTAACACCGGGGAGCTGTTTTTT; cdr3_aa: CASTQANTGELFF
clone_size: -; j_call: TRBJ2-3; d_call: TRBD2; v_call: TRBV7-9; cdr3_nt: TGTGCCAGCAGCTACCCCTATGGGGGAGGGCCCACAGATACGCAGTATTTT; cdr3_aa: CASSYPYGGGPTDTQYF
clone_size: -; j_call: TRBJ2-3; d_call: TRBD2; v_call: TRBV10-3; cdr3_nt: TGTGCCATCAGTGAGTCATTGACTAGCGGGAGACTCGGTACGCAGTATTTT; cdr3_aa: CAISESLTSGRLGTQYF
clone_size: once; j_call: TRBJ1-3; d_call: -; v_call: TRBV30; cdr3_nt: TGTGCCTGGAGTGTAGAAGAGTCAGGAAACACCATATATTTT; cdr3_aa: CAWSVEESGNTIYF
clone_size: -; j_call: TRBJ1-5; d_call: -; v_call: TRBV16; cdr3_nt: TGTGCCAGCAGCCAATATCAAAATAGCAATCAGCCCCAGCATTTT; cdr3_aa: CASSQYQNSNQPQHF
clone_size: -; j_call: TRBJ2-3; d_call: -; v_call: TRBV5-5; cdr3_nt: TGTGCCAGCAGCTTGGCGGTCGGAGGGACAGATACGCAGTATTTT; cdr3_aa: CASSLAVGGTDTQYF
clone_size: -; j_call: TRBJ1-5; d_call: -; v_call: TRBV4-3; cdr3_nt: TGCGCCAGCAGCCAAGATTTGGTACGAGGGTTACCCAATCAGCCCCAGCATTTT; cdr3_aa: CASSQDLVRGLPNQPQHF
clone_size: -; j_call: TRBJ2-6; d_call: -; v_call: TRBV4-2; cdr3_nt: TGTGCCAGCAGCCAACAGGGTCTATCCTCTGGGGCCAACGTCCTGACTTTC; cdr3_aa: CASSQQGLSSGANVLTF
clone_size: -; j_call: TRBJ1-2; d_call: -; v_call: TRBV6-5; cdr3_nt: TGTGCCAGCAGTTATTCTCGGGTAGAGGATGGCTACACCTTC; cdr3_aa: CASSYSRVEDGYTF
clone_size: -; j_call: TRBJ2-1; d_call: -; v_call: TRBV4-1; cdr3_nt: TGCGCCAGCAGCCGAACTGACAGCTACCTCAATGAGCAGTTCTTC; cdr3_aa: CASSRTDSYLNEQFF
clone_size: -; j_call: TRBJ2-1; d_call: TRBD2; v_call: TRBV9; cdr3_nt: TGTGCCAGCAGCGCAACCCCGGGACTAGGCAACAATGAGCAGTTCTTC; cdr3_aa: CASSATPGLGNNEQFF
clone_size: -; j_call: TRBJ1-4; d_call: TRBD1; v_call: TRBV27; cdr3_nt: TGTGCCAGCAGTGTCGGACAGGGGGCTAATGAAAAACTGTTTTTT; cdr3_aa: CASSVGQGANEKLFF
clone_size: -; j_call: TRBJ2-1; d_call: TRBD1; v_call: TRBV19; cdr3_nt: TGTGCCAGTAGTAGACCAGGGGGTCGGTACAATGAGCAGTTCTTC; cdr3_aa: CASSRPGGRYNEQFF
clone_size: -; j_call: TRBJ1-3; d_call: -; v_call: TRBV30; cdr3_nt: TGTGCCTGGACAGGATACGGAAACACCATATATTTT; cdr3_aa: CAWTGYGNTIYF
clone_size: -; j_call: TRBJ1-2; d_call: -; v_call: TRBV29-1; cdr3_nt: TGCAGCGTTCCTGGACAGAACTATGGCTACACCTTC; cdr3_aa: CSVPGQNYGYTF
clone_size: -; j_call: TRBJ1-2; d_call: -; v_call: TRBV5-6; cdr3_nt: TGTGCCAGCAGCTTGGCGAGAACCTATGGCTACACCTTC; cdr3_aa: CASSLARTYGYTF
clone_size: -; j_call: TRBJ1-5; d_call: -; v_call: TRBV2; cdr3_nt: TGTGCCAGCAGTACGGACAGCGAATATAGCAATCAGCCCCAGCATTTT; cdr3_aa: CASSTDSEYSNQPQHF
clone_size: -; j_call: TRBJ2-7; d_call: -; v_call: TRBV6-2/TRBV6-3; cdr3_nt: TGTGCCAGCAGTTCCCGACAGGGCGGGAGGTACGAGCAGTACTTC; cdr3_aa: CASSSRQGGRYEQYF
clone_size: -; j_call: TRBJ1-4; d_call: -; v_call: TRBV5-6; cdr3_nt: TGTGCCAGCAGCTTGGGAGGTCTTGAAAAACTGCTTTTT; cdr3_aa: CASSLGGLEKLLF
clone_size: -; j_call: TRBJ2-2; d_call: TRBD1; v_call: TRBV11-2; cdr3_nt: TGTGCCAGCAGCTTAGGGGACCGGGACAGGCTGGGGGAGCTGTTTTTT; cdr3_aa: CASSLGDRDRLGELFF
clone_size: -; j_call: TRBJ1-1; d_call: TRBD1; v_call: TRBV30; cdr3_nt: TGTGCCAACGACAGGGGAATCACTGAAGCTTTCTTT; cdr3_aa: CANDRGITEAFF
clone_size: once; j_call: TRBJ2-1; d_call: TRBD1; v_call: TRBV18; cdr3_nt: TGTGCCAGCTCACCAGGCCGGGACAGGCCCCTAGCCGGCTACAATGAGCAGTTCTTC; cdr3_aa: CASSPGRDRPLAGYNEQFF
clone_size: once; j_call: TRBJ2-3; d_call: -; v_call: TRBV4-3; cdr3_nt: TGCGCCAGCAGCCAAGATGGAGCGGGCCCCACAGATACGCAGTATTTT; cdr3_aa: CASSQDGAGPTDTQYF
clone_size: -; j_call: TRBJ2-6; d_call: -; v_call: TRBV29-1; cdr3_nt: TGCAGCGTTGTGGGGCAGAGCTCTGGGGCCAACGTCCTGACTTTC; cdr3_aa: CSVVGQSSGANVLTF
clone_size: few; j_call: TRBJ1-3; d_call: TRBD1; v_call: TRBV27; cdr3_nt: TGTGCCAGCCGTCGAGGGACAGGGGGTGAAAACACCATATATTTT; cdr3_aa: CASRRGTGGENTIYF
clone_size: -; j_call: TRBJ2-7; d_call: TRBD1; v_call: TRBV24-1; cdr3_nt: TGTGCCACCAGACCCCTACGGACAGGCTCCTACGAGCAGTACTTC; cdr3_aa: CATRPLRTGSYEQYF
clone_size: -; j_call: TRBJ2-7; d_call: TRBD1; v_call: TRBV6-6; cdr3_nt: TGTGCCAGCAGTGGGGACAGTTCCAACGAGCAGTACTTC; cdr3_aa: CASSGDSSNEQYF
clone_size: once; j_call: TRBJ2-1; d_call: -; v_call: TRBV11-1; cdr3_nt: TGTGCCAGCAGCTATACTAGGTTAAATGAGCAGTTCTTC; cdr3_aa: CASSYTRLNEQFF
clone_size: -; j_call: TRBJ2-3; d_call: -; v_call: TRBV10-3; cdr3_nt: TGTGCCATCAGCAACACAGATACGCAGTATTTT; cdr3_aa: CAISNTDTQYF
clone_size: -; j_call: TRBJ1-2; d_call: -; v_call: TRBV5-4; cdr3_nt: TGTGCCAGCAGCTTGTTGGGCGCCTATGGCTACACCTTC; cdr3_aa: CASSLLGAYGYTF
clone_size: -; j_call: TRBJ2-6; d_call: TRBD2; v_call: TRBV5-1; cdr3_nt: TGCGCCAGCAGCAAGGACTATGGCGGGAGGTCTGGGGCCAACGTCCTGACTTTC; cdr3_aa: CASSKDYGGRSGANVLTF
clone_size: -; j_call: TRBJ2-6; d_call: -; v_call: TRBV27; cdr3_nt: TGTGCCAGCAGTCCCCGGGCCCGGGGCTCTGGGGCCAACGTCCTGACTTTC; cdr3_aa: CASSPRARGSGANVLTF
clone_size: -; j_call: TRBJ2-7; d_call: -; v_call: TRBV12-5; cdr3_nt: TGTGCTAGTGGTTCGCAGGGTTACGAGCAGTACTTC; cdr3_aa: CASGSQGYEQYF
clone_size: -; j_call: TRBJ1-1; d_call: -; v_call: TRBV7-3; cdr3_nt: TGTGCCAGCAGCCACGACAGGAACACTGAAGCTTTCTTT; cdr3_aa: CASSHDRNTEAFF
clone_size: -; j_call: TRBJ2-7; d_call: TRBD1; v_call: TRBV11-2; cdr3_nt: TGTGCCAGCAGCGCGATCCGGGACAGGAGTTACGAGCAGTACTTC; cdr3_aa: CASSAIRDRSYEQYF
clone_size: -; j_call: TRBJ2-1; d_call: TRBD2; v_call: TRBV27; cdr3_nt: TGTGCCAGCAGTTCTCCACTAGCGGGGGCCAATGAGCAGTTCTTC; cdr3_aa: CASSSPLAGANEQFF
clone_size: -; j_call: TRBJ2-7; d_call: TRBD1; v_call: TRBV19; cdr3_nt: TGTGCCAGTAGTTTGGGACAGGGGGTCTACGAGCAGTACTTC; cdr3_aa: CASSLGQGVYEQYF
clone_size: -; j_call: TRBJ1-2; d_call: -; v_call: TRBV30; cdr3_nt: TGTGCCTGGAGTTTTACTAATGGCTACACCTTC; cdr3_aa: CAWSFTNGYTF
clone_size: -; j_call: TRBJ2-6; d_call: -; v_call: TRBV5-6; cdr3_nt: TGTGCCAGCAGCTTCGGTTCTGGGGCCAACGTCCTGACTTTC; cdr3_aa: CASSFGSGANVLTF
clone_size: -; j_call: TRBJ1-2; d_call: -; v_call: TRBV9; cdr3_nt: TGTGCCAGCAGCGACGAGGACAGACCTTTAGCTTTAAGCTACACCTTC; cdr3_aa: CASSDEDRPLALSYTF
clone_size: -; j_call: TRBJ2-2; d_call: -; v_call: TRBV7-9; cdr3_nt: TGTGCCAGCAGCTCTCCTATCTCGACCGGGGAGCTGTTTTTT; cdr3_aa: CASSSPISTGELFF
clone_size: -; j_call: TRBJ2-1; d_call: TRBD2; v_call: TRBV6-5; cdr3_nt: TGTGCCAGCAGTTACTCGAGTGGACTAGCTAGCAATGAGCAGTTCTTC; cdr3_aa: CASSYSSGLASNEQFF
clone_size: -; j_call: TRBJ1-5; d_call: -; v_call: TRBV19; cdr3_nt: TGTGCCAGTAGTATAGACGGAGACAGTAGGCAGCCCCAGCATTTT; cdr3_aa: CASSIDGDSRQPQHF
clone_size: -; j_call: TRBJ2-3; d_call: -; v_call: TRBV5-6; cdr3_nt: TGTGCCAGCAGCTGGAACAGGGCTACGCAGTATTTT; cdr3_aa: CASSWNRATQYF
clone_size: -; j_call: TRBJ2-3; d_call: -; v_call: TRBV7-6; cdr3_nt: TGTGCCAGCAGCTTAGCCAACAGGGCGGGAGATACGCAGTATTTT; cdr3_aa: CASSLANRAGDTQYF
clone_size: -; j_call: TRBJ2-1; d_call: TRBD2; v_call: TRBV11-2; cdr3_nt: TGTGCCAGCAGCGCGACTAGCGGGCACAATGAGCAGTTCTTC; cdr3_aa: CASSATSGHNEQFF
clone_size: -; j_call: TRBJ2-1; d_call: TRBD2; v_call: TRBV7-3; cdr3_nt: TGTGCCAGCAGCTTATCTAGCGGACGTTACAATGAGCAGTTCTTC; cdr3_aa: CASSLSSGRYNEQFF
clone_size: -; j_call: TRBJ2-1; d_call: -; v_call: TRBV27; cdr3_nt: TGTGCCAGTACAAATATAGCGACGAGCAAGGGATATGAGCAGTTCTTC; cdr3_aa: CASTNIATSKGYEQFF
clone_size: -; j_call: TRBJ1-1; d_call: TRBD1; v_call: TRBV3-1/TRBV3-2; cdr3_nt: TGTGCCAGCAGCCAAAGTAGGACAGGCAGGAACACTGAAGCTTTCTTT; cdr3_aa: CASSQSRTGRNTEAFF
clone_size: -; j_call: TRBJ2-2; d_call: TRBD2; v_call: TRBV5-8; cdr3_nt: TGTGCCAGCAGCTTGGCCGGGCTAGCGGCGAACACCGGGGAGCTGTTTTTT; cdr3_aa: CASSLAGLAANTGELFF
clone_size: -; j_call: TRBJ2-3; d_call: TRBD1; v_call: TRBV29-1; cdr3_nt: TGCAGCGATGCCGCGGGACAGGGGGCAGATACGCAGTATTTT; cdr3_aa: CSDAAGQGADTQYF
clone_size: -; j_call: TRBJ2-3; d_call: -; v_call: TRBV27; cdr3_nt: TGTGCCAGCAGTTTATCCGGGGGGCTCACAGATACGCAGTATTTT; cdr3_aa: CASSLSGGLTDTQYF